This T cell receptor (beta chain) was recovered during a study of blood T cell repertoires in COVID-19. Between the trimmed V and J ends, which lost 1 base and 7 bases, there was a span of 4 bases. Germline values: CDR1 KGHDR, CDR2 SFDVKD. This CDR3 has 12 residues. In the authors' workflow: Nucleated cell number was recorded as an estimate derived from reference gene primer amplification. TCRdb keeps only in-frame clones here, not all; method: immunoSEQ multiplex PCR. V, J and clone size are taken as reported in that table, and D and trimming were inferred from the DNA itself. The sample lists approximately 250,000 clones, approximately 86% seen once, with around 6.8% in the top ten. This clone was seen just once.

The receptor was derived from an older woman with active or convalescent COVID-19. The V call is TRBV24-1, the J call TRBJ2-1; D call uncertain. The sequenced sample was peripheral blood. The CDR3 region has the DNA TGTGCCACCAGTGATTTACTGAATGAGCAGTTCTTC. Residues: CATSDLLNEQFF.